This T cell receptor beta chain emerged from a study of T cells after posttransplantation cyclophosphamide. Whole-study results and caveats: TRB clonality was highly associated with recipient CMV seropositivity and reactivation. Donor CD8+ memory clones often dominated recipient blood repertoires at later times. TRB overlap between skin or GI tissue T cells and blood was limited.

Looked up from germline, CDR1 is MRHNA and CDR2 is SNTAGT. V lost 0 bases, J lost 5 bases, and 11 bases lay in between. The CDR3 contains 15 residues. The protocol was immunoSEQ multiplex PCR, while the TCRdb copy is restricted to in-frame clones and leaves out a portion. This sample carries around 35,000 clones, none of them present only once. The table lists this clone with many counts. The antigen remains undetermined. The related graft donor's blood sample was taken on the day of bone marrow donation. The chain couples TRBV6-4 to TRBJ2-1, with D perhaps matching TRBD2 (7 bases). The sequenced material came from PBMCs. This receptor was taken from a man in his thirties or forties in good health and a related stem cell transplant donor. CDR3 protein: CASSDSRGANNEQFF. In DNA form, the CDR3 reads TGTGCCAGCAGTGACTCCCGGGGGGCGAACAATGAGCAGTTCTTC.